One sample yielded the 7 T cell receptor beta chains listed below, sequenced in a study of blood T cell repertoires in COVID-19. Profiled with immunoSEQ multiplex PCR; TCRdb holds only in-frame clones, not every one. Among approximately 90,000 clones listed, 65% to 80% were seen once. The material sequenced was peripheral blood. Receptors were obtained from a human donor in a cohort sampled during active COVID-19.

This chain joins TRBV2 and TRBJ2-1; tentatively, D is TRBD2 (6 bases). The V and J ends lost 4 bases and 6 bases respectively, with 19 bases between them. Germline-derived CDR1 and CDR2 are SNHLY and FYNNEI. The length of the CDR3 is 16 residues. CDR3 amino acids: CASSGRVTSIPNEQFF. DNA for the CDR3: TGTGCCAGCAGTGGTAGGGTAACTAGCATCCCCAATGAGCAGTTCTTC.

The chain couples TRBV3-1 (or the pseudogene TRBV3-2) to TRBJ2-2; TRBD2 is a possible D gene (5 bases). Trimming shortened V by 2 bases and J by 6 bases, and 16 bases separated the two germline ends. The CDR3 contains 16 residues. Germline V gives CDR1 LGHDT, CDR2 YNNKEL (reference sequence). The CDR3 protein is CASSQRRTQRSGELFF. In DNA, the CDR3 is TGTGCCAGCAGCCAACGTCGGACTCAAAGGTCCGGGGAGCTGTTTTTT.

The V and J genes are TRBV6-5 and TRBJ2-7; D is possibly TRBD1 (6 bases). Germline values: CDR1 MNHEY, CDR2 SVGAGI. Trimming cost V 2 bases and J 2 bases, with 10 bases left between them. The CDR3 contains 14 residues. For the CDR3, the DNA is TGTGCCAGCAGTTACGTCAGGGGAGCCTACGAGCAGTACTTC. It specifies CASSYVRGAYEQYF.

V and J are TRBV24-1 and TRBJ2-3; possibly TRBD2 for D (6 bases). V was cut by 5 bases and J by 4 bases, with 9 bases left in between. The CDR3 runs to 13 residues. Germline values: CDR1 KGHDR, CDR2 SFDVKD. CDR3 sequence: CATSVTGADTQYF. The CDR3 region has the DNA TGTGCCACCAGTGTGACGGGGGCAGATACGCAGTATTTT.

The rearrangement links TRBV29-1 to TRBJ2-7; 8 nucleotides align to TRBD1. The length of the CDR3 is 15 residues. Germline CDR1 reads SQVTM; CDR2 reads ANQGSEA. J lost 3 bases, V lost 0 bases, and 7 bases had no gene match. CDR3 amino acids: CSVEDSRQGFYEQYF. The CDR3, as DNA: TGCAGCGTTGAAGATTCGAGACAGGGGTTCTACGAGCAGTACTTC.

This chain's CDR3 is CASSQDGQGPRTGELFF. The CDR3 DNA sequence: TGCGCCAGCAGCCAAGACGGACAGGGGCCCCGCACCGGGGAGCTGTTTTTT. The chain has TRBV4-1 and TRBJ2-2; 9 positions agree with TRBD1. The J segment lost 4 bases and the V segment lost 0 bases, leaving 6 bases of the junction unmatched. Germline-derived CDR1 and CDR2 are MGHRA and YSYEKL. The CDR3 is 17 residues long.

The genes are TRBV6-2 or TRBV6-3 and TRBJ2-1; no firm D call. CDR1 and CDR2 from the germline V gene are MNHEY and SVGEGT. This CDR3 region has 11 residues. V lost 6 bases to trimming and J lost 8 bases, with 8 bases between them. Here the CDR3 DNA reads TGTGCCAGCAGCACGTTAGATGAGCAGTTCTTC. Protein: CASSTLDEQFF.